Following are 31 T cell receptor beta chains from one sample sequenced in a study of T-cell memory formation after mild COVID-19. MiXCR was run by TCRdb on the 5' RACE reads, yielding one entry per CDR3 protein. Of around 430,000 distinct CDR3 sequences in the sample, 16% were seen once. Material: PBMCs or a T cell subset sorted from them (not recorded which). Receptors originate from a man aged 18 to 29 who had mild COVID-19 (a few samples of this study predate the infection). Cell type and time point are not known.

The chain recombines TRBV7-9 with TRBJ1-1; TRBD1 is a possible D gene (5 bases). Germline V gene sequence: CDR1 SEHNR, CDR2 FQNEAQ (reference sequence). The CDR3 totals 13 residues. The V and J ends lost 4 bases and 11 bases respectively, with 17 bases between them. CDR3 sequence (DNA): TGTGCCAGCAGCTCCCGGGACTCGGAGGTGGCTTTCTTT. It is translated as CASSSRDSEVAFF.

This rearrangement joins TRBV7-9 to TRBJ1-4; D possibly corresponds to TRBD1 (5 bases). The CDR3 is 14 amino acids. V was cut by 6 bases and J by 8 bases, with 16 bases left in between. The germline CDR1 and CDR2 sequences are SEHNR and FQNEAQ (reference sequence). The CDR3 bases are TGTGCCAGCAGTCCTCAGGGTGTTGGCGAAAAACTGTTTTTT. Translated: CASSPQGVGEKLFF.

This clonotype was detected a few times. This rearrangement joins TRBV10-3 to TRBJ2-3; possible D gene TRBD1, 5 bases. Trimming took 4 bases from V and 2 from J, leaving 10 bases between them. The germline V gene encodes CDR1 ENHRY and CDR2 SYGVKD. The CDR3 sequence is 14 residues long. The CDR3 nucleotides are TGTGCCATCAGTGGAACGGACAACACAGATACGCAGTATTTT. As protein: CAISGTDNTDTQYF.

This clonotype was counted between two and nine times. This chain links TRBV5-6 with TRBJ1-2; tentatively, D is TRBD1 (6 bases). CDR1 is SGHDT and CDR2 is YYEEEE in the germline V gene. This CDR3 spans 14 amino acids. The V end lost 4 bases, the J end lost 6 bases, and 16 bases lay between the germline ends. CDR3 protein: CASSAPGGRDGYTF. In DNA form, the CDR3 reads TGTGCCAGCAGCGCTCCTGGGGGGCGGGATGGCTACACCTTC.

This clonotype was seen more than once but under ten times. The chain combines TRBV4-1 with TRBJ1-5, with a tentative D call TRBD1 (6 bases). The CDR3 has 15 residues. Trimming removed 1 base from V and 3 bases from J, with 10 bases in between. Germline V CDR1 and CDR2: MGHRA, YSYEKL. CDR3 sequence (DNA): TGCGCCAGCAGCCAAGCGGAGGGGGTCAATCAGCCCCAGCATTTT. It yields the protein CASSQAEGVNQPQHF.

Points on this clonotype: This may be a read error, as it is one base from a much larger clone. V gene TRBV7-3 combines with J gene TRBJ2-3; either TRBD1 or TRBD2 may supply D (6 bases each). The germline gives CDR1 SGHTA, CDR2 FQGTGA. The CDR3 runs 13 residues. Trimming stripped 4 bases from V and 2 bases from J, with 7 bases between. CDR3 bases: TGTGCCAGCAGCTGGGGGGCCACAGATACGCAGTATTTT. This gives the protein CASSWGATDTQYF.

This clonotype occurred once. This sequence joins TRBV2 and TRBJ2-7; tentative D call: TRBD1 (5 bases). Germline loops: CDR1 SNHLY, CDR2 FYNNEI. V was clipped by 10 bases and J by 1 base, with 14 bases between them. The CDR3 sequence is 13 residues long. The CDR3 loop reads CATDTDTSYEQYF. The DNA of the CDR3 is TGTGCCACCGATACGGACACGTCCTACGAGCAGTACTTC.

In this sample, this clonotype turned up a few times. The gene calls are TRBV7-2 and TRBJ1-6; D not resolved. Germline V gene sequence: CDR1 SGHTA, CDR2 FQGNSA. This CDR3 comprises 16 residues. The ends were cut back, 2 bases at V and 0 bases at J, with 8 bases in the middle. The CDR3 reads CASSLRVYSYNSPLHF. CDR3 DNA sequence: TGTGCCAGCAGCTTAAGGGTGTACTCCTATAATTCACCCCTCCACTTT.

The sample holds a few counts of this clonotype. The gene calls are TRBV5-1 and TRBJ2-7, with TRBD1 matching over 7 bases. This CDR3 region has 12 residues. Looked up from germline, CDR1 is SGHRS and CDR2 is YFSETQ. V lost 5 bases and J lost 5; bases outside the gene matches: 4. The CDR3 region has the DNA TGCGCCAGCAGACCAGACAGGGACGAGCAGTACTTC. Protein: CASRPDRDEQYF.

The J gene is TRBJ1-1, the V gene TRBV7-2, with D tentatively TRBD1 (6 bases). Germline V gene sequence: CDR1 SGHTA, CDR2 FQGNSA. This CDR3 contains 17 residues. Trimming removed 5 bases at V and 0 bases at J, with 19 bases between. CDR3 in amino acids: CASSPGPPGAMNTEAFF. CDR3 sequence (DNA): TGTGCCAGCAGCCCGGGGCCTCCGGGGGCTATGAACACTGAAGCTTTCTTT.

In this sample, this clonotype turned up a few times. The J gene is TRBJ2-7, the V gene TRBV6-5; D possibly corresponds to TRBD2 (5 bases). Trimming shortened V by 6 bases and J by 6 bases, and 9 bases separated the two germline ends. The CDR3 is 11 residues long. Germline CDR1 MNHEY, CDR2 SVGAGI. The CDR3 is CASREGFEQYF. In nucleotides, the CDR3 is TGTGCCAGCAGAGAGGGCTTCGAGCAGTACTTC.

This clonotype was seen a handful of times. The V and J genes are TRBV7-2 and TRBJ2-3; D call uncertain. The CDR3 length is 12 residues. CDR1 is SGHTA, CDR2 FQGNSA, per germline. V was shortened by 7 bases and J by 7 bases, with 12 bases between the two germline ends. The CDR3, as DNA: TGTGCCAGCATCACACAGTCGAATACGCAGTATTTT. Its translation is CASITQSNTQYF.

The chain links TRBV5-1 to TRBJ2-3; TRBD1 matches at 9 bases. Losses at the gene ends were 3 bases for V and 6 bases for J; bases not matched to a gene: 11. CDR3 length: 16 residues. The germline V gene encodes CDR1 SGHRS and CDR2 YFSETQ. The CDR3 here is CASSSGTGRAGDTQYF. As DNA, the CDR3 is TGCGCCAGCAGCTCCGGGACAGGGAGGGCTGGGGATACGCAGTATTTT.

V usage is TRBV5-1 and J usage is TRBJ2-5; D is undetermined. The CDR3 contains 13 residues. The germline V gene has CDR1 SGHRS and CDR2 YFSETQ. Trimming removed 3 bases from V and 5 bases from J, with 11 bases in between. The CDR3 bases are TGCGCCAGCAGCTCCTCCCCTCGGGAGACCCAGTACTTC. Translating gives CASSSSPRETQYF.

The rearrangement links TRBV2 to TRBJ2-5, with 10 positions matching TRBD1. Losses at the gene ends were 7 bases for V and 5 bases for J; bases not matched to a gene: 7. Germline V gene sequence: CDR1 SNHLY, CDR2 FYNNEI. This CDR3 is 14 amino acids long. CDR3 amino acids: CASKVTGGVETQYF. CDR3 in DNA: TGTGCCAGCAAGGTGACAGGGGGCGTCGAGACCCAGTACTTC. The variable domain in full, completed from reference TRBV2 and TRBJ2-5, reads EPEVTQTPSHQVTQMGQEVILRCVPISNHLYFYWYRQILGQKVEFLVSFYNNEISEKSEIFDDQFSVERPDGSNFTLKIRSTKLEDSAMYFCASKVTGGVETQYFGPGTRLLVL.

This chain joins TRBV6-5 and TRBJ1-2, with D tentatively TRBD1 (5 bases). This CDR3 has 16 amino acids. Germline CDR1 and CDR2: MNHEY and SVGAGI. V was trimmed by 5 bases and J by 7 bases, leaving 23 bases between them. The CDR3 sequence: CASSQPVGPGLGGYTF. CDR3 nucleotides: TGTGCCAGCAGTCAACCGGTGGGGCCTGGCCTTGGTGGCTACACCTTC.

This clonotype has a handful of counts. A read error may produce the germline difference seen at one junction end. The V call is TRBV7-6, the J call TRBJ2-5; D is possibly TRBD2 (6 bases). Germline values: CDR1 SGHVS, CDR2 FNYEAQ. The CDR3 runs 13 residues. The CDR3 region has the DNA TGTGCCAGCAGCTTACCCGGGGTAGCGGACTCTCCATTC. This codes for CASSLPGVADSPF.

This clonotype has more than one count but fewer than ten. The chain is built from TRBV25-1 and TRBJ2-1; possible D gene TRBD2, 5 bases. This CDR3 spans 19 amino acids. Deletions cut 4 bases from V and 0 bases from J, with 22 bases between. Germline V lookup: CDR1 MGHDK, CDR2 SYGVNS. Here the CDR3 DNA reads TGTGCCAGCAGTGCTGCCTCGAGTCAAGGACTGAGCTCCTACAATGAGCAGTTCTTC. It encodes CASSAASSQGLSSYNEQFF.

J is TRBJ1-5 and V is TRBV7-2, with 7 bases fitting TRBD1. This CDR3 is 12 amino acids long. J lost 7 bases, V lost 5 bases, and 2 bases had no gene match. Germline CDR1 and CDR2: SGHTA and FQGNSA. CDR3 protein: CASSTGVQPQHF. CDR3 in DNA: TGTGCCAGCAGCACAGGGGTCCAGCCCCAGCATTTT.

In this sample, this clonotype turned up a few times. J is TRBJ2-1 and V is TRBV4-1; D might be TRBD1 (6 bases). V was clipped by 0 bases and J by 15 bases, with 15 bases between them. This CDR3 has 13 residues. Germline V gives CDR1 MGHRA, CDR2 YSYEKL. This CDR3 is CASSQELSGDAFF. CDR3 nucleotides: TGCGCCAGCAGCCAAGAACTTTCAGGGGACGCGTTCTTC.

J is TRBJ1-2 and V is TRBV6-2 or TRBV6-3; D remains unclear. Germline CDR1 and CDR2: MNHEY and SVGEGT. Trimming removed 7 bases from V and 4 bases from J, with 13 bases in between. The CDR3 has 13 residues. The CDR3 region has the DNA TGTGCCAGCACCCAAGACGGGTTCTATGGCTACACCTTC. Translation: CASTQDGFYGYTF.

This rearrangement joins TRBV7-2 to TRBJ2-7, with D possibly being TRBD1 (6 bases). Trimming removed 6 bases from V and 3 bases from J, with 15 bases in between. The CDR3 consists of 14 residues. Germline values: CDR1 SGHTA, CDR2 FQGNSA. CDR3: CASSRSGAFYEQYF. For the CDR3, the DNA is TGTGCCAGCAGTCGGTCAGGGGCTTTCTACGAGCAGTACTTC.

The chain's CDR3 is CASSPGTERETQYF. The CDR3 DNA reads as TGTGCCAGCTCCCCCGGGACAGAAAGAGAGACCCAGTACTTC. The genes are TRBV6-5 and TRBJ2-5; TRBD1 matches at 7 bases. CDR1 and CDR2 from the germline V gene are MNHEY and SVGAGI. This CDR3 spans 14 amino acids. The junction had 10 bases not matched to a gene; V was cut back by 8 bases and J by 4 bases.

This chain connects TRBV2 to TRBJ1-4; 7 bases match TRBD1. The V gene end was trimmed by 1 base and the J gene end by 8 bases; junction bases not matched to a gene: 7. CDR1 and CDR2 from the germline V gene are SNHLY and FYNNEI. The CDR3 is 15 residues long. The CDR3 reads CASSEVRQGGEKLFF. In nucleotides, the CDR3 is TGTGCCAGCAGTGAAGTCCGGCAGGGGGGAGAAAAACTGTTTTTT.

This clonotype has a handful of counts. V usage is TRBV12-3 or TRBV12-4 and J usage is TRBJ2-5; D ambiguous. The CDR3 is 12 residues long. Trimming cost V 1 base and J 3 bases, with 3 bases left between them. The CDR3 DNA follows: TGTGCCAGCAGTTTAGAGGAAGAGACCCAGTACTTC. The encoded protein is CASSLEEETQYF.

V and J are TRBV7-2 and TRBJ2-1, with D perhaps matching TRBD1 or TRBD2 (5 bases each). V was clipped by 6 bases and J by 6 bases, with 21 bases between them. The CDR3 has 16 amino acids. CDR1 SGHTA and CDR2 FQGNSA come from the germline V gene. CDR3 sequence (DNA): TGTGCCAGCAGTAACCGGGACCCAAAACTCGGCAATGAGCAGTTCTTC. Residues: CASSNRDPKLGNEQFF. Using reference TRBV7-2 and TRBJ2-1 for the parts outside the CDR3, the full variable domain is GAGVSQSPSNKVTEKGKDVELRCDPISGHTALYWYRQSLGQGLEFLIYFQGNSAPDKSGLPSDRFSAERTGGSVSTLTIQRTQQEDSAVYLCASSNRDPKLGNEQFFGPGTRLTVL.

This clonotype has more than one count but fewer than ten. The V call is TRBV20-1, the J call TRBJ2-2; D uncertain. V was clipped by 0 bases and J by 4 bases, with 6 bases between them. CDR1 is DFQATT and CDR2 is SNEGSKA in the germline V gene (reference sequence). The CDR3 length is 13 residues. CDR3 nucleotides: TGCAGTGCTAGAGATTCGGCCACCGGGGAGCTGTTTTTT. Amino acid sequence: CSARDSATGELFF.

The V and J genes are TRBV6-2 or TRBV6-3 and TRBJ2-7; D may be TRBD2 (5 bases). This CDR3 has 13 amino acids. Per the germline V gene, CDR1 is MNHEY and CDR2 is SVGEGT. Trimming pared 8 bases from V and 3 bases from J, leaving 14 bases between. The CDR3 spells CASERRHHYEQYF. CDR3 DNA sequence: TGTGCCAGCGAGCGGAGGCACCACTACGAGCAGTACTTC.

The V gene is TRBV12-3 or TRBV12-4, the J gene TRBJ1-5, with unresolved D. CDR3 length: 14 residues. Trimming left V 3 bases short and J 2 bases short, with 8 bases between. CDR3 bases: TGTGCCAGCAGTTTGTATCGGGGCAATCAGCCCCAGCATTTT. Translated, it gives CASSLYRGNQPQHF.

Only a few counts were recorded for this clonotype. The chain joins TRBV4-3 to TRBJ1-4; 7 bases agree with TRBD1. The junction had 9 bases not matched to a gene; V was cut back by 3 bases and J by 8 bases. Germline CDR1 LGHNA, CDR2 YSLEER. The CDR3 has 15 amino acids. CDR3 DNA sequence: TGCGCCAGCAGCCAGAGTCGAGGGGGCTACGAAAAACTGTTTTTT. This translates into CASSQSRGGYEKLFF.

This clonotype was seen a handful of times. The rearrangement links TRBV20-1 to TRBJ1-2; tentative D call: TRBD1 (5 bases). The CDR3 extends over 15 amino acids. The V end lost 0 bases, the J end lost 3 bases, and 14 bases lay between the germline ends. In germline, CDR1 is DFQATT, CDR2 SNEGSKA (reference sequence). The CDR3 DNA follows: TGCAGTGCTAGAGACGGGACGGGGCCGTACTATGGCTACACCTTC. Translation: CSARDGTGPYYGYTF.